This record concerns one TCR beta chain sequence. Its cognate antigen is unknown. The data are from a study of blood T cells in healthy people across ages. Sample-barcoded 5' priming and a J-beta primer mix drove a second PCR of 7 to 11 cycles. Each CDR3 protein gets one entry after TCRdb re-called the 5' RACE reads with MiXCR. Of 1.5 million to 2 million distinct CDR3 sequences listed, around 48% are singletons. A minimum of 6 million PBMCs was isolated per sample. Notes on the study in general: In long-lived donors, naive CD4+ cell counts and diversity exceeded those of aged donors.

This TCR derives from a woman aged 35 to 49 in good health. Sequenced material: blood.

The CDR3 here is CASSPAPQDTQYF. CDR3 nucleotide sequence: TGTGCCAGCAGCCCAGCGCCCCAAGATACGCAGTATTTT. The J gene is TRBJ2-3, the V gene TRBV11-1; D is uncertain. Per germline, CDR1 SGHAT and CDR2 FQDESV (reference sequence). Deletions cut 5 bases from V and 5 bases from J, with 11 bases between. This CDR3 comprises 13 residues.